These 24 T cell receptor beta chains were all obtained from the same sample, sequenced in a study of response to subunit inactivated influenza vaccine. TCRdb used MiXCR to reprocess the RT-PCR reads, holding one entry per CDR3 protein. The sample lists about 620,000 distinct CDR3 sequences, approximately 12% occurring once. Sequencing used PBMCs from blood, obtained on the day of vaccination. The receptors were gathered from a man aged 50-60 years who received an inactivated influenza vaccine.

The chain has TRBV14 and TRBJ2-1; 10 bases fit TRBD2. The CDR3 is 16 amino acids. Trimming at V came to 2 bases and at J to 4 bases, leaving 5 bases not matched to a gene. CDR1 and CDR2 from the germline V gene are SGHDN and FVKESK. This CDR3 is CASSQQPSGGYNEQFF. In DNA, the CDR3 is TGTGCCAGCAGCCAACAACCTAGCGGGGGTTACAATGAGCAGTTCTTC.

At least ten counts were recorded for this clonotype. The CDR3 nucleotides are TGCAGCGTTGAATTTCGGGAGATCATAGATACGCAGTATTTT. Translated: CSVEFREIIDTQYF. The chain has TRBV29-1 and TRBJ2-3; the D gene is possibly TRBD2 (6 bases). Trimming shortened V by 2 bases and J by 5 bases, and 14 bases separated the two germline ends. The CDR3 contains 14 residues. Germline assignment: CDR1 SQVTM and CDR2 ANQGSEA.

This clonotype was recorded at least ten times. This rearrangement joins TRBV5-1 to TRBJ2-2; 7 nucleotides agree with TRBD2. CDR1 is SGHRS and CDR2 is YFSETQ in the germline V gene. V was clipped by 0 bases and J by 6 bases; unmatched bases: 11. The CDR3 is 17 amino acids. CDR3 sequence reads: CASSLVIFAGDAGELFF. The CDR3 DNA sequence: TGCGCCAGCAGCTTGGTTATTTTCGCGGGAGACGCCGGGGAGCTGTTTTTT.

This chain links TRBV29-1 with TRBJ2-5; tentatively, D is TRBD2 (6 bases). This CDR3 contains 12 residues. In germline, CDR1 is SQVTM, CDR2 ANQGSEA. V gave up 4 bases and J gave up 7 bases, with 13 bases separating them. This CDR3 reads CSVVEGFATQYF. DNA of the CDR3: TGCAGCGTTGTGGAGGGGTTCGCGACCCAGTACTTC.

This clonotype was observed a few times. The J gene is TRBJ2-1, the V gene TRBV28; 9 nucleotides align to TRBD1. The junction had 8 bases not matched to a gene; V was cut back by 5 bases and J by 15 bases. This CDR3 has 12 amino acids. Germline V CDR1 and CDR2: MDHEN, SYDVKM. DNA of the CDR3: TGTGCCAGCAGTCACCGGGACAGGGTTGGGTTCTTC. Amino acids: CASSHRDRVGFF.

This clonotype was counted a few times. The DNA for the CDR3 is TGTGCCAGCACTGAGCGGGACTACAATGAGCAGTTCTTC. The encoded protein is CASTERDYNEQFF. This sequence joins TRBV27 and TRBJ2-1; TRBD2 matches 7 bases. Germline CDR1 and CDR2: MNHEY and SMNVEV (reference sequence). The CDR3 runs 13 residues. V lost 7 bases to trimming and J lost 3 bases; unmatched junction nucleotides: 3.

The chain couples TRBV7-2 to TRBJ2-7; D is perhaps TRBD1 (6 bases). The V end was cut by 5 bases, the J end by 7 bases, with 15 bases between. Germline assignment: CDR1 SGHTA and CDR2 FQGNSA. CDR3 length: 13 residues. The CDR3 spells CASSQHREGEQYF. CDR3 nucleotides: TGTGCCAGCAGCCAACACAGGGAAGGGGAGCAGTACTTC.

The chain couples TRBV12-3 or TRBV12-4 to TRBJ2-7; possible D gene TRBD2, 5 bases. The CDR3 totals 14 residues. Trimming pared 5 bases from V and 0 bases from J, leaving 11 bases between. The CDR3 here is CASSPGIPSYEQYF. CDR3 bases: TGTGCCAGCAGTCCCGGGATCCCCTCCTACGAGCAGTACTTC.

This clonotype was seen only a few times. The rearrangement links TRBV7-2 to TRBJ2-1; the match to TRBD2 covers 12 bases. The length of the CDR3 is 15 residues. V was pared by 5 bases and J by 7 bases, with 6 bases of the junction left unmatched. CDR1 is SGHTA, CDR2 FQGNSA, per germline. The CDR3 sequence: CASSPRTSGMNEQFF. As DNA, the CDR3 is TGTGCCAGCAGCCCCCGGACTAGCGGGATGAATGAGCAGTTCTTC.

This clonotype was recorded at least ten times. CDR3 nucleotides: TGCAGTGCTAGAAACAGCAACACCGGGGAGCTGTTTTTT. This sequence encodes CSARNSNTGELFF. The chain is built from TRBV20-1 and TRBJ2-2; D ambiguous. Germline CDR1 DFQATT, CDR2 SNEGSKA (reference sequence). The V end lost 2 bases, the J end lost 2 bases, and 6 bases lay between the germline ends. CDR3 length equals 13 residues.

This clonotype was observed a handful of times. This rearrangement joins TRBV15 to TRBJ2-1, with D perhaps matching TRBD1 (6 bases). Germline V CDR1 and CDR2: LNHNV, YYDKDF (reference sequence). CDR3 length: 13 residues. Trimming removed 1 base from V and 9 bases from J, with 10 bases in between. This chain's CDR3 is CATSRGQVSEQFF. The CDR3 DNA sequence: TGTGCCACCAGCAGAGGACAGGTCAGTGAGCAGTTCTTC.

This clonotype has at least ten counts. The V call is TRBV5-1, the J call TRBJ2-7; 14 bases are a match to TRBD2. Per germline, CDR1 SGHRS and CDR2 YFSETQ. The CDR3 consists of 15 residues. Trimming at V came to 4 bases and at J to 2 bases, leaving 2 bases not matched to a gene. CDR3 loop: CASSVTSGRAYEQYF. DNA for the CDR3: TGCGCCAGCAGCGTGACTAGCGGGAGGGCCTACGAGCAGTACTTC. Variable domain in full (rest from reference TRBV5-1 and TRBJ2-7): KAGVTQTPRYLIKTRGQQVTLSCSPISGHRSVSWYQQTPGQGLQFLFEYFSETQRNKGNFPGRFSGRQFSNSRSEMNVSTLELGDSALYLCASSVTSGRAYEQYFGPGTRLTVT.

This rearrangement joins TRBV20-1 to TRBJ2-3, with D tentatively TRBD2 (5 bases). The germline V gene encodes CDR1 DFQATT and CDR2 SNEGSKA (reference sequence). This CDR3 comprises 15 residues. With 0 bases removed from V and 4 bases from J, the gap between germline ends came to 14 bases. The CDR3 is CSARDWGERPDTQYF. The CDR3 coding sequence is TGCAGTGCTAGAGATTGGGGAGAAAGACCAGATACGCAGTATTTT.

CDR3: CASSSGTGGSSPLHF. DNA for the CDR3: TGCGCCAGCAGCTCGGGGACAGGGGGAAGCTCACCCCTCCACTTT. The chain joins TRBV5-1 to TRBJ1-6, with TRBD1 matching over 11 bases. J was trimmed by 10 bases and V by 3 bases; bases with no gene match: 6. In germline, CDR1 is SGHRS, CDR2 YFSETQ. The length of the CDR3 is 15 residues.

This clonotype has more than one count but fewer than ten. The chain carries TRBV19 and TRBJ2-7, with D possibly matching TRBD1 (6 bases). The CDR3 loop spans 13 amino acids. Germline CDR1 and CDR2: LNHDA and SQIVND (reference sequence). V was pared by 6 bases and J by 7 bases, with 16 bases between. CDR3: CASSVGQWKEQYF. CDR3 sequence (DNA): TGTGCCAGTAGCGTCGGACAGTGGAAGGAGCAGTACTTC. Together with reference TRBV19 and TRBJ2-7, the CDR3 gives the full variable domain: DGGITQSPKYLFRKEGQNVTLSCEQNLNHDAMYWYRQDPGQGLRLIYYSQIVNDFQKGDIAEGYSVSREKKESFPLTVTSAQKNPTAFYLCASSVGQWKEQYFGPGTRLTVT.

The J gene is TRBJ2-1, the V gene TRBV29-1, with 9 bases matching TRBD2. CDR3 length: 14 amino acids. Germline CDR1 SQVTM, CDR2 ANQGSEA. V shed 6 bases, J shed 12 bases, and the junction held 15 bases outside the gene matches. The CDR3 loop reads CSVAVGLAGIGQFF. For the CDR3, the DNA is TGCAGCGTCGCCGTCGGCCTAGCGGGAATCGGGCAGTTCTTC.

The table lists this clonotype with a few counts. The rearrangement uses TRBV4-3 and TRBJ2-7; D not certain. CDR1 is LGHNA, CDR2 YSLEER, per germline. This CDR3 is 13 amino acids long. V lost 0 bases, J lost 5 bases, and 8 bases lay in between. The CDR3 region has the DNA TGCGCCAGCAGCCAAGATAGGGTGAACGAGCAGTACTTC. Protein product: CASSQDRVNEQYF.

As for this clonotype: The junction differs from germline at one of its ends, possibly a read error. The chain links TRBV7-8 to TRBJ2-5; 10 positions agree with TRBD2. Looked up from germline, CDR1 is SGHVS and CDR2 is FQNEAQ. This CDR3 has 17 amino acids. DNA for the CDR3: TGTGCTAGCAGCTTATTCCCGGGGACTAGCGTACGAGAGACCCAGTACTTC. It yields the protein CASSLFPGTSVRETQYF.

V usage is TRBV10-1 and J usage is TRBJ2-2; 10 bases are shared with TRBD1. Unmatched junction bases numbered 3, after V lost 6 bases and J lost 5 bases. Germline V lookup: CDR1 WNHNN, CDR2 SYGVQD (reference sequence). The CDR3 totals 14 residues. Here the CDR3 DNA reads TGCGCCAGCAGATGGGACAGGGGTACCGGGGAGCTGTTTTTT. Protein: CASRWDRGTGELFF.

CDR3 in DNA: TGCAGTGCTAAAGGCAATCAGCCCCAGCATTTT. Amino acid sequence: CSAKGNQPQHF. J is TRBJ1-5 and V is TRBV20-1, with D unresolved. CDR3 length equals 11 residues. Trimming pared 4 bases from V and 2 bases from J, leaving 3 bases between. Per the germline V gene, CDR1 is DFQATT and CDR2 is SNEGSKA (reference sequence).

This clonotype was seen many times. This CDR3 reads CASGTLSIREGNTEAFF. CDR3 bases: TGTGCCAGCGGAACACTATCAATCAGGGAGGGAAACACTGAAGCTTTCTTT. The chain recombines TRBV6-1 with TRBJ1-1, with D possibly being TRBD1 (5 bases). The CDR3 spans 17 residues. Trimming shortened V by 8 bases and J by 2 bases, and 24 bases separated the two germline ends. Germline assignment: CDR1 MNHNS and CDR2 SASEGT.

V usage is TRBV18 and J usage is TRBJ2-7; D is unclear. The germline CDR1 and CDR2 sequences are KGHSH and LQKENI. Trimming removed 1 base at V and 3 bases at J, with 13 bases between. This CDR3 is 15 amino acids long. CDR3 protein: CASSPLGMSGYEQYF. The CDR3, as DNA: TGTGCCAGCTCACCACTAGGGATGTCAGGCTACGAGCAGTACTTC.

This clonotype was counted a few times. The rearrangement links TRBV20-1 to TRBJ2-7; D is possibly TRBD1 or TRBD2 (5 bases each). Germline CDR1 is DFQATT and CDR2 is SNEGSKA (reference sequence). The CDR3 spans 13 residues. V lost 5 bases to trimming and J lost 3 bases, with 14 bases between them. The CDR3 nucleotides read TGCAGTGCTTTGACCGGGACGGACTACGAGCAGTACTTC. It specifies CSALTGTDYEQYF.

This clonotype was observed a few times. The chain joins TRBV7-6 to TRBJ2-7, with a possible D match to TRBD1 (6 bases). V was shortened by 0 bases and J by 1 base, with 10 bases between the two germline ends. Germline CDR1 SGHVS, CDR2 FNYEAQ. The CDR3 spans 15 residues. The DNA of the CDR3 is TGTGCCAGCAGCTTAGCGAAGGGGGAGTCCTACGAGCAGTACTTC. This encodes CASSLAKGESYEQYF.